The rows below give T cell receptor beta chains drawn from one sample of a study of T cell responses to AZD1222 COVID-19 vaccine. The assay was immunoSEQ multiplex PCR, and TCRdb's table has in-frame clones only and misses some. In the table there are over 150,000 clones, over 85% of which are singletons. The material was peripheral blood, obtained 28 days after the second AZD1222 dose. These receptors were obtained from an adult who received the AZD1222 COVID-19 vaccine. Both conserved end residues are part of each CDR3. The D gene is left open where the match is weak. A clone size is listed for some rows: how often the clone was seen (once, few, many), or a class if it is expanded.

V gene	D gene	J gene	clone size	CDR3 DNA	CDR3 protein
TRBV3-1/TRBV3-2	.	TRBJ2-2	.	TGTGCCAGCAGCCAAATCCATAACACCGGGGAGCTGTTTTTT	CASSQIHNTGELFF
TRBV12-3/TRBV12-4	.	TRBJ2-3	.	TGTGCCAGCAGTAGGTACACAGATACGCAGTATTTT	CASSRYTDTQYF
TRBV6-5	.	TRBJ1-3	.	TGTGCCAGCAGAGCCCGACAGGCGGGCGGAAACACCATATATTTT	CASRARQAGGNTIYF
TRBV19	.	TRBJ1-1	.	TGTGCCAGTAGTATCCATCGGCAGAACACTGAAGCTTTCTTT	CASSIHRQNTEAFF
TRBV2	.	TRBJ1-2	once	TGTGCCAGCAGTGATTTTCCCCTTGGCCCTTTTAACTATGGCTACACCTTC	CASSDFPLGPFNYGYTF
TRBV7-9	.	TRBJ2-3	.	TGTGCCAGCAGCCCAACAGGAACCGATACGCAGTATTTT	CASSPTGTDTQYF
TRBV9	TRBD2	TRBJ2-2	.	TGTGCCAGCAGCCCCCGGACTAGCGCGGACACCGGGGAGCTGTTTTTT	CASSPRTSADTGELFF
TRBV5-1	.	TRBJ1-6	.	TGCGCCCCAGTGAGGGGGAACCCTCCCCCACAGGTCTCACCCCTCCACTTT	CAPVRGNPPPQVSPLHF
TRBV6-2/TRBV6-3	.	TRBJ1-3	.	TGTGCCAGCAGTTACTCGACAGGAAACACCATATATTTT	CASSYSTGNTIYF
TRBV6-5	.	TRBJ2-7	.	TGTGCCAGCAGGGAGATTTGGGGCTCCCACTACGAGCAGTACTTC	CASREIWGSHYEQYF
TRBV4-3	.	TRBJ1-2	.	TGCGCCAGCAGCCAGGGGAAGGGGCCCGGCTATGGCTACACCTTC	CASSQGKGPGYGYTF
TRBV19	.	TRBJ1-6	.	TGTGCCAGTACACTAGGGGAGGGTAACTCACCCCTCCACTTT	CASTLGEGNSPLHF
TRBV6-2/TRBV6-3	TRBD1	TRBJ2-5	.	TGTGCCAGCAGTGGGACAGGGTTGTCCCAGTACTTC	CASSGTGLSQYF
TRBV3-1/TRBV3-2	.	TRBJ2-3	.	TGTGCCAGCAGCCAAGGTGACCCGCAGTATTTT	CASSQGDPQYF
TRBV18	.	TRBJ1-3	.	TGTGCCAGCTCACCAGGGATCTCTGGAAACACCATATATTTT	CASSPGISGNTIYF
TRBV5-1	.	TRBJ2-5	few	TGCGCCAGCAGTACATCGGCACCCAGTGAGACCCAGTACTTC	CASSTSAPSETQYF
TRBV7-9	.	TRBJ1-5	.	TGTGCCAGCAGCCCGATAGGGGACAATCAGCCCCAGCATTTT	CASSPIGDNQPQHF
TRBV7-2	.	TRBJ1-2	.	TGTGCCAGCAGCTTAGCGCTGGGGCAGGGGATCTATGGCTACACCTTC	CASSLALGQGIYGYTF
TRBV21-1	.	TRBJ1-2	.	TGTGCCAGCAGCCTACGCATTCCGGATGGTAATGGCTACACCTTC	CASSLRIPDGNGYTF
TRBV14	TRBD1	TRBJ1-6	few	TGTGCCAGCAGCCACGGGACAGAGAATTCACCCCTCCACTTT	CASSHGTENSPLHF
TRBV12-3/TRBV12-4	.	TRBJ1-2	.	TGTGCCACCCTCGATCCAGGGTCGGACGGCTACACCTTC	CATLDPGSDGYTF
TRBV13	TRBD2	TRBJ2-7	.	TGTGCCAGCAGCGCCCGACTAGCGGGGGGTTACGAGCAGTACTTC	CASSARLAGGYEQYF
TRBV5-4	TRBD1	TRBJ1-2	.	TGTGCCAGCAGCTTAAACCAGGGGGCAAGCTATGGCTACACCTTC	CASSLNQGASYGYTF
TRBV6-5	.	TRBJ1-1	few	TGTGCCAGCAGTAGACAGTTGAACACTGAAGCTTTCTTT	CASSRQLNTEAFF
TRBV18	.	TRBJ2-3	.	TGTGCCAGCTCACCAATCGGCGTCCAATACACAGATACGCAGTATTTT	CASSPIGVQYTDTQYF
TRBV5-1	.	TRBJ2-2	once	TGCGCCAGCAGCTTCGAACGGCCCTTGACCGGGGAGCTGTTTTTT	CASSFERPLTGELFF
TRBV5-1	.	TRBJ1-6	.	TGCGCCAGCAGCTTGACAGGGCAAATCTTTAATTCACCCCTCCACTTT	CASSLTGQIFNSPLHF
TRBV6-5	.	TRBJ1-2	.	TGTGCCAGCAGTTACGGGGGAAATAACTATGGCTACACCTTC	CASSYGGNNYGYTF
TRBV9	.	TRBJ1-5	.	TGTGCCAGCAGCGTAGGGGGGACGGGCAATCAGCCCCAGCATTTT	CASSVGGTGNQPQHF
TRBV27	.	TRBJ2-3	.	TGTGCCAGCAGTTTATTACAGAGCACAGATACGCAGTATTTT	CASSLLQSTDTQYF
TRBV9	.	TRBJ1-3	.	TGTGCCAGCAGCGTAGGCGACCATCAGGGGATGTCTGGAAACACCATATATTTT	CASSVGDHQGMSGNTIYF
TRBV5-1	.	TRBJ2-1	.	TGCGCCAGCAGCCCTTTCTTGGGGGGGCCTCATGAGCAGTTCTTC	CASSPFLGGPHEQFF